This paragraph covers one T cell receptor (beta chain) sequence. The V end was cut by 3 bases, the J end by 0 bases, with 3 bases between. Germline V CDR1 and CDR2: SGHAT, FQNNGV. The CDR3 is 12 residues long. These data originate in a study of T cell responses to AZD1222 COVID-19 vaccine. TCRdb keeps only in-frame clones here, not all; method: immunoSEQ multiplex PCR. The sample lists about 110,000 clones; around 91% were seen once. Material: peripheral blood, obtained on day 0 of AZD1222 vaccination. The rearrangement links TRBV11-2 to TRBJ2-7; no firm D call. The sequence derives from an adult in good health. This chain's CDR3 is CASSLASYEQYF. Written as DNA, the CDR3 is TGTGCCAGCAGCTTGGCCTCCTACGAGCAGTACTTC.